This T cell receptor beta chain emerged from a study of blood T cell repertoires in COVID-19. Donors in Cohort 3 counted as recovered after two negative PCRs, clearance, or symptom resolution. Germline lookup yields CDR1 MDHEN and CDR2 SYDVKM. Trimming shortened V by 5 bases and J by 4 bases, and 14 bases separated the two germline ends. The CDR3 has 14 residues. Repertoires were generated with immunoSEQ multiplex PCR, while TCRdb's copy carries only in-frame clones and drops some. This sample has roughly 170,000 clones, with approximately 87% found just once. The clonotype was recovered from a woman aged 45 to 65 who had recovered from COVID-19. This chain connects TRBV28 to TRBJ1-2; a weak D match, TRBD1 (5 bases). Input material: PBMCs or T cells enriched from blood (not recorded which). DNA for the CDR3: TGTGCCAGCAGTCTCGGTGGGGGGTCCTATGGCTACACCTTC. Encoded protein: CASSLGGGSYGYTF.